The source of this T cell receptor (beta chain) is a study of T cell responses to AZD1222 COVID-19 vaccine. General study points: Baseline serostatus was positive in only six AZD1222 recipients.

In regard to this clone: Its target is unknown.

The CDR3 extends over 14 amino acids. Germline V gene lookup returns CDR1 LNHDA and CDR2 SQIVND (reference sequence). The ends were cut back, 4 bases at V and 5 bases at J, with 14 bases in the middle. Profiled with immunoSEQ multiplex PCR; TCRdb holds only in-frame clones, not every one. The table lists 180,000 or so clones, about 93% of them singletons. The clonotype originates from an adult who received the AZD1222 COVID-19 vaccine. The chain carries TRBV19 and TRBJ2-5, with a tentative D call TRBD1 (6 bases). The source material was peripheral blood, sampled 28 days after the second AZD1222 dose. The CDR3 coding sequence is TGTGCCAGTAGTACCCGACAGGTCCCCGAGACCCAGTACTTC. It encodes CASSTRQVPETQYF.